Listed here are 32 T cell receptor beta chains from one sample, sequenced in a study of Ad26.COV2.S vaccination and SARS-CoV-2 variants. Some clones are missing from TCRdb's copy, which holds only in-frame ones; the method was immunoSEQ multiplex PCR. This table holds fewer than 500,000 clones, approximately 92% found once. The sample's treatment: some 19 received Ad26.COV2.S at low or high dose, single or two shots; about 5 received placebo; per-sample allocation not given. Sampling happened 63 days after the first vaccine or placebo injection. Sequenced here: peripheral blood, sampled in a trial of Ad26.COV2.S vaccine versus placebo. Receptors originate from a person aged 18-65 years who received the Ad26.COV2.S COVID-19 vaccine or a placebo.

The chain is built from TRBV5-6 and TRBJ2-4; 8 bases are shared with TRBD1. Germline CDR1 SGHDT, CDR2 YYEEEE. Trimming at V came to 1 base and at J to 5 bases, leaving 2 bases not matched to a gene. This CDR3 region has 14 residues. The CDR3 is CASSLWDRQNIQYF. Written as DNA, the CDR3 is TGTGCCAGCAGCTTGTGGGACAGGCAAAACATTCAGTACTTC. Complete variable domain (other parts from reference TRBV5-6 and TRBJ2-4): DAGVTQSPTHLIKTRGQQVTLRCSPKSGHDTVSWYQQALGQGPQFIFQYYEEEERQRGNFPDRFSGHQFPNYSSELNVNALLLGDSALYLCASSLWDRQNIQYFGAGTRLSVL.

V usage is TRBV3-1 (or the pseudogene TRBV3-2) and J usage is TRBJ2-7, with 10 positions matching TRBD2. V was clipped by 4 bases and J by 9 bases; unmatched bases: 6. Germline V gene data show CDR1 as LGHDT and CDR2 as YNNKEL (reference sequence). This CDR3 region has 13 residues. The CDR3 bases are TGTGCCAGCAGCCCTAGCGGGAGTCAGGGGCAGTACTTC. This codes for CASSPSGSQGQYF.

The chain has TRBV19 and TRBJ2-2, with 13 nucleotides matching TRBD2. The germline V gene encodes CDR1 LNHDA and CDR2 SQIVND (reference sequence). The CDR3 has 17 residues. V lost 4 bases and J lost 3; bases outside the gene matches: 5. The CDR3 protein is CASSNPGLAGYTGELFF. CDR3 DNA sequence: TGTGCCAGTAGTAACCCGGGACTAGCGGGATACACCGGGGAGCTGTTTTTT.

The genes are TRBV7-8 and TRBJ1-1; TRBD1 agrees at 7 bases. Germline CDR1 reads SGHVS; CDR2 reads FQNEAQ. V was pared by 0 bases and J by 6 bases, with 7 bases of the junction left unmatched. The CDR3 length is 15 residues. The CDR3 is CASSLALGGPPEAFF. DNA of the CDR3: TGTGCCAGCAGCTTAGCGCTAGGGGGCCCGCCTGAAGCTTTCTTT.

This chain joins TRBV7-8 and TRBJ1-5; maybe TRBD1 (5 bases). The length of the CDR3 is 13 residues. Per the germline V gene, CDR1 is SGHVS and CDR2 is FQNEAQ. V lost 5 bases to trimming and J lost 7 bases, with 12 bases between them. CDR3 nucleotides: TGTGCCAGCAGCCTAGGGGCAGAGCAGCCCCAGCATTTT. It yields the protein CASSLGAEQPQHF.

The chain joins TRBV7-6 to TRBJ2-2; D remains unclear. From germline, CDR1 is SGHVS and CDR2 FNYEAQ. Trimming cost V 2 bases and J 1 base, with 5 bases left between them. There are 14 residues in the CDR3. The CDR3 loop is CASSLYRNTGELFF. Written as DNA, the CDR3 is TGTGCCAGCAGCTTATACCGGAACACCGGGGAGCTGTTTTTT.

The chain uses TRBV10-2 and TRBJ2-2; 8 bases map to TRBD1. Germline V gene data show CDR1 as WSHSY and CDR2 as SAAADI. CDR3 length equals 15 residues. The V segment lost 7 bases and the J segment 6 bases; nucleotides outside the gene matches: 10. The CDR3 DNA reads TGCGCCAGCAAAAGGACAGGGATGGTGGCCGGGGAGCTGTTTTTT. Protein product: CASKRTGMVAGELFF.

J is TRBJ2-1 and V is TRBV29-1; no clear D gene. CDR1 and CDR2 from the germline V gene are SQVTM and ANQGSEA. V was shortened by 1 base and J by 4 bases, with 17 bases between the two germline ends. The CDR3 runs 16 residues. The CDR3 loop is CSVEGAIQLGYNEQFF. The CDR3 DNA follows: TGCAGCGTTGAAGGTGCCATTCAATTGGGGTACAATGAGCAGTTCTTC.

V and J are TRBV6-2 or TRBV6-3 and TRBJ2-3, with TRBD1 matching over 7 bases. The germline V gene has CDR1 MNHEY and CDR2 SVGEGT. This CDR3 is built from 17 residues. The J segment lost 0 bases and the V segment lost 0 bases, leaving 6 bases of the junction unmatched. CDR3 loop: CASSYSTGMSSTDTQYF. CDR3 in DNA: TGTGCCAGCAGTTACTCGACAGGGATGTCTAGCACAGATACGCAGTATTTT.

V and J are TRBV19 and TRBJ2-7, with 11 bases that match TRBD1. Germline CDR1 is LNHDA and CDR2 is SQIVND (reference sequence). CDR3 length: 14 residues. J lost 6 bases, V lost 3 bases, and 4 bases had no gene match. In DNA, the CDR3 is TGTGCCAGTAGTATCGGACAGGGGGCTACCGAGCAGTACTTC. The encoded protein is CASSIGQGATEQYF. The variable domain in full, completed from reference TRBV19 and TRBJ2-7, reads DGGITQSPKYLFRKEGQNVTLSCEQNLNHDAMYWYRQDPGQGLRLIYYSQIVNDFQKGDIAEGYSVSREKKESFPLTVTSAQKNPTAFYLCASSIGQGATEQYFGPGTRLTVT.

This clone was observed a few times. The chain recombines TRBV25-1 with TRBJ2-2, with 13 bases that match TRBD2. This CDR3 has 18 amino acids. With V trimmed by 5 bases and J by 4 bases, 10 bases remained unmatched. Looked up from germline, CDR1 is MGHDK and CDR2 is SYGVNS. DNA of the CDR3: TGTGCCAGCAGTCCCATACTAGCGGGAGGGTCGGGCACCGGGGAGCTGTTTTTT. The encoded protein is CASSPILAGGSGTGELFF.

J is TRBJ1-1 and V is TRBV19, with D tentatively TRBD1 (6 bases). In germline, CDR1 is LNHDA, CDR2 SQIVND (reference sequence). This CDR3 is 14 amino acids long. The V end lost 4 bases, the J end lost 1 base, and 10 bases lay between the germline ends. The CDR3 sequence is CASSRTVWNTEAFF. Written as DNA, the CDR3 is TGTGCCAGTAGTAGGACAGTTTGGAACACTGAAGCTTTCTTT.

This clone was seen only once. The chain couples TRBV6-5 to TRBJ1-5; D remains ambiguous. Germline V gene lookup returns CDR1 MNHEY and CDR2 SVGAGI. V was cut by 0 bases and J by 5 bases, with 2 bases left in between. The length of the CDR3 is 12 residues. CDR3 nucleotides: TGTGCCAGCAGTTACTCTGATCAGCCCCAGCATTTT. It yields the protein CASSYSDQPQHF.

This clone is a singleton in its sample. The chain employs TRBV19 and TRBJ2-6; D possibly corresponds to TRBD1 (6 bases). The CDR3 is 17 residues long. Germline CDR1 is LNHDA and CDR2 is SQIVND (reference sequence). V was cut by 5 bases and J by 2 bases, with 16 bases left in between. In DNA form, the CDR3 reads TGTGCCAGTAGTGCCCAACAGGGTTTAGCTGGGGCCAACGTCCTGACTTTC. Protein: CASSAQQGLAGANVLTF.

A single count supports this clone. The chain carries TRBV18 and TRBJ2-3; tentative D call: TRBD2 (6 bases). Germline V gene lookup returns CDR1 KGHSH and CDR2 LQKENI. The CDR3 runs to 17 residues. The V end was cut by 1 base, the J end by 0 bases, with 14 bases between. CDR3 sequence: CASSPRGMRGSTDTQYF. The CDR3 coding sequence is TGTGCCAGCTCACCACGGGGCATGCGGGGTAGCACAGATACGCAGTATTTT.

This clone appeared many times. The chain has TRBV10-3 and TRBJ2-7; D gene uncertain. CDR3 length equals 15 residues. The germline V gene has CDR1 ENHRY and CDR2 SYGVKD. V gave up 3 bases and J gave up 4 bases, with 16 bases separating them. CDR3 protein: CAISDRAAPKYEQYF. As DNA, the CDR3 is TGTGCCATCAGTGATAGGGCCGCTCCTAAATACGAGCAGTACTTC.

The CDR3 protein is CASSQDRGGEKLFF. DNA of the CDR3: TGCGCCAGCAGCCAAGATCGGGGGGGGGAAAAACTGTTTTTT. J is TRBJ1-4 and V is TRBV4-3, with TRBD1 as a possible D gene (5 bases). V was cut by 0 bases and J by 8 bases, with 10 bases left in between. CDR1 and CDR2 from the germline V gene are LGHNA and YSLEER. The CDR3 contains 14 residues.

The V gene is TRBV18, the J gene TRBJ2-1; 10 bases agree with TRBD2. CDR3 length equals 15 residues. Trimming cost V 6 bases and J 4 bases; bases outside gene matches: 6. Germline V CDR1 and CDR2: KGHSH, LQKENI. CDR3 nucleotide sequence: TGTGCCAGCTCCTGGACTAGCGGACAGTACAATGAGCAGTTCTTC. This gives the protein CASSWTSGQYNEQFF.

The V and J genes are TRBV7-9 and TRBJ1-2; a weak D match, TRBD1 (6 bases). V was shortened by 2 bases and J by 0 bases, with 16 bases between the two germline ends. This CDR3 region has 17 residues. The germline CDR1 and CDR2 sequences are SEHNR and FQNEAQ (reference sequence). In DNA, the CDR3 is TGTGCCAGCAGCTTATCAGGGGAGGTAGGATCTAACTATGGCTACACCTTC. Protein product: CASSLSGEVGSNYGYTF.

This sequence joins TRBV18 and TRBJ2-3; 11 bases map to TRBD2. The V and J ends lost 2 bases and 7 bases, in that order; junction bases with no gene match: 8. The CDR3 totals 16 residues. From germline, CDR1 is KGHSH and CDR2 LQKENI. The CDR3 region is CASSPDSGRAGYTQYF. The DNA of the CDR3 is TGTGCCAGCTCACCAGATAGCGGGAGGGCCGGATATACGCAGTATTTT.

The chain combines TRBV18 with TRBJ1-5, with D uncertain. This CDR3 comprises 13 residues. The germline V gene encodes CDR1 KGHSH and CDR2 LQKENI. V shed 3 bases and J shed 4 bases, with 7 bases lying between them. CDR3 bases: TGTGCCAGCTCACCGGGAGCGAATCAGCCCCAGCATTTT. Translating it yields CASSPGANQPQHF.

V is TRBV5-4 and J is TRBJ2-3, with TRBD2 matching 14 bases. V was clipped by 3 bases and J by 8 bases; unmatched bases: 8. Germline V gene lookup returns CDR1 SGHNT and CDR2 YYREEE (reference sequence). CDR3 length: 16 amino acids. CDR3 nucleotides: TGTGCCAGCAGCTCCGGGACTAGCGGGAGTTCTAGTACGCAGTATTTT. Translated, it gives CASSSGTSGSSSTQYF.

The table lists this clone with a count of one. The rearrangement uses TRBV6-5 and TRBJ2-3; the match to TRBD2 covers 11 bases. The CDR3 runs to 16 residues. Per germline, CDR1 MNHEY and CDR2 SVGAGI. The junction had 9 bases not matched to a gene; V was cut back by 4 bases and J by 6 bases. The CDR3 sequence: CASSSRSGTSGDTQYF. The DNA for the CDR3 is TGTGCCAGCAGTTCGCGCTCCGGGACTAGCGGTGATACGCAGTATTTT.

V is TRBV29-1 and J is TRBJ2-1; TRBD2 matches at 7 bases. CDR3 length: 14 residues. V dropped 4 bases and J dropped 4; count of bases not matched to a gene: 7. Germline-derived CDR1 and CDR2 are SQVTM and ANQGSEA. The CDR3 is CSVAVSSGYNEQFF. The CDR3 coding sequence is TGCAGCGTTGCGGTGTCTAGCGGTTACAATGAGCAGTTCTTC.

The CDR3 DNA reads as TGTGCCAGCAGCAAAGGGGCAGGGAAAGAACCTGAAGCTTTCTTT. Protein product: CASSKGAGKEPEAFF. This chain links TRBV21-1 with TRBJ1-1; the table's D call TRBD1 went unverified against the DNA. TRBV21-1 has pseudogene status. The CDR3 totals 15 residues.

The rearrangement joins TRBV5-1 to TRBJ1-1, with 9 bases fitting TRBD1. CDR3 size: 18 residues. The J segment lost 1 base and the V segment lost 0 bases, leaving 10 bases of the junction unmatched. Germline V gene data show CDR1 as SGHRS and CDR2 as YFSETQ. The DNA of the CDR3 is TGCGCCAGCAGCTTGGACCTAGGACAGGGGCCCAAGAACACTGAAGCTTTCTTT. Amino acids: CASSLDLGQGPKNTEAFF.

The chain recombines TRBV4-3 with TRBJ2-1; 12 positions match TRBD2. V lost 1 base, J lost 5 bases, and 0 bases stayed unmatched. In germline, CDR1 is LGHNA, CDR2 YSLEER. This CDR3 spans 15 amino acids. This CDR3 reads CASSQGLAGDNEQFF. CDR3 in DNA: TGCGCCAGCAGCCAAGGACTAGCGGGAGACAATGAGCAGTTCTTC.

The chain has TRBV11-1 and TRBJ2-1; a possible D gene is TRBD1 (6 bases). The ends were cut back, 1 base at V and 4 bases at J, with 11 bases in the middle. Germline values: CDR1 SGHAT, CDR2 FQDESV (reference sequence). CDR3 length: 15 amino acids. CDR3 protein: CASSLGRQVYNEQFF. CDR3 in DNA: TGTGCCAGCAGCTTAGGAAGACAGGTATACAATGAGCAGTTCTTC.

This chain links TRBV19 with TRBJ2-7, with no clear D. This CDR3 region has 11 residues. Germline CDR1 is LNHDA and CDR2 is SQIVND (reference sequence). V lost 4 bases and J lost 7, with 8 bases in between. The CDR3 bases are TGTGCCAGTAGTACTACGCGGGAGCAGTACTTC. This encodes CASSTTREQYF.

The chain combines TRBV7-2 with TRBJ2-3, with D perhaps being TRBD1 or TRBD2 (5 bases each). From germline, CDR1 is SGHTA and CDR2 FQGNSA. The CDR3 has 16 residues. Trimming removed 4 bases at V and 2 bases at J, with 16 bases between. CDR3 amino acids: CASSSLGELVTDTQYF. CDR3 nucleotide sequence: TGTGCCAGCAGCTCACTAGGGGAATTAGTCACAGATACGCAGTATTTT.

This chain joins TRBV7-9 and TRBJ2-6, with TRBD1 matching over 7 bases. Trimming cost V 4 bases and J 0 bases; bases outside gene matches: 3. The CDR3 consists of 16 residues. Germline assignment: CDR1 SEHNR and CDR2 FQNEAQ (reference sequence). CDR3 bases: TGTGCCAGCAGCTGGGGACAGAGCTCTGGGGCCAACGTCCTGACTTTC. This translates into CASSWGQSSGANVLTF.

The rearrangement joins TRBV28 to TRBJ1-1; weak D call: TRBD1 (6 bases). This CDR3 has 15 amino acids. Trimming left V 2 bases short and J 3 bases short, with 13 bases between. Germline V gene data show CDR1 as MDHEN and CDR2 as SYDVKM. The CDR3 nucleotides are TGTGCCAGCAGTTTAATCATTAGGGGGGACACTGAAGCTTTCTTT. It translates to CASSLIIRGDTEAFF.